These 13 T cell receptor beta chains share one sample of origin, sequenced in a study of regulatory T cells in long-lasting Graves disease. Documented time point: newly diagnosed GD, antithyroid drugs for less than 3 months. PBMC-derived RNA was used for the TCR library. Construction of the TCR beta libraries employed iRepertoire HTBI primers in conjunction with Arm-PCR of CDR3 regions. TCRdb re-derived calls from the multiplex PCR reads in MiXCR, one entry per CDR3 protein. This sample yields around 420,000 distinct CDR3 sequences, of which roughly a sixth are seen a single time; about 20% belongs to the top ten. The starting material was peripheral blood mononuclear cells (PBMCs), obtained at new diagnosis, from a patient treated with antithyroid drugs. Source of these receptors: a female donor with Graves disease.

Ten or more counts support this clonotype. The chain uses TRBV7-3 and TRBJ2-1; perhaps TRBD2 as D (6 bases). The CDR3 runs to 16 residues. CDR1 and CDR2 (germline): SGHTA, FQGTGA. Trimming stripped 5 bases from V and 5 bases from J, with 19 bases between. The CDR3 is CASSLVSGGAHNEQFF. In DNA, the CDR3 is TGTGCCAGCAGCCTGGTGAGTGGAGGGGCCCACAATGAGCAGTTCTTC.

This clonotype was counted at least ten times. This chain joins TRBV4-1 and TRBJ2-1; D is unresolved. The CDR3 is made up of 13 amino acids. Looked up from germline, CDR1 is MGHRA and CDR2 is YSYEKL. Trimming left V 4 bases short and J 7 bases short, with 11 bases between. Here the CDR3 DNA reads TGCGCCAGCAGCCCCCTCACGGAGAATGAGCAGTTCTTC. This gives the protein CASSPLTENEQFF.

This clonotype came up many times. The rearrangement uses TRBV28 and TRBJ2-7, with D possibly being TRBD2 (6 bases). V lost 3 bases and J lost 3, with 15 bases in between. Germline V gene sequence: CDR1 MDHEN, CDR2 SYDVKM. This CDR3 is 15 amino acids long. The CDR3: CASSLPETRRYEQYF. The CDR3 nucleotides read TGTGCCAGCAGTTTGCCCGAGACTAGACGCTACGAGCAGTACTTC.

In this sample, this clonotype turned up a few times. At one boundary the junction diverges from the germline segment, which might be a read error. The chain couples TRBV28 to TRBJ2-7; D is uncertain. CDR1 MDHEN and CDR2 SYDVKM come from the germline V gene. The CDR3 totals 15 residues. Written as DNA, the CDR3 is TGTGGCAGCAGCCAATTGGTCCCTCCGAAGCTCGAGCAGTACTTC. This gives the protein CGSSQLVPPKLEQYF.

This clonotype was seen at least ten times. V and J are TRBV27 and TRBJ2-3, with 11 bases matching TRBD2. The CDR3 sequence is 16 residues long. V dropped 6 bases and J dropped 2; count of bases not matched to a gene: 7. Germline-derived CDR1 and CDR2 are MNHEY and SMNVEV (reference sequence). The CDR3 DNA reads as TGTGCCAGCAGGGGGGGACTAGCGGTGATCACAGATACGCAGTATTTT. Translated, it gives CASRGGLAVITDTQYF.

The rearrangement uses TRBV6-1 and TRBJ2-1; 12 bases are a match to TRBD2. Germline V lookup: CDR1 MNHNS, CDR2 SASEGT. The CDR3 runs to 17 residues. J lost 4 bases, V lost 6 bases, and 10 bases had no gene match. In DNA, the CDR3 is TGTGCCAGCAGCCAGGGGGTGACTAGCGGGGGATACAATGAGCAGTTCTTC. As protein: CASSQGVTSGGYNEQFF.

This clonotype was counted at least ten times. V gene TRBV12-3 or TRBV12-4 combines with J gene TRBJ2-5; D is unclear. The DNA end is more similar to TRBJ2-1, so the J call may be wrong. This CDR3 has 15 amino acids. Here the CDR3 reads CASSYTASMGNEQFF. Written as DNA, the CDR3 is TGTGCCAGCAGTTATACAGCGAGCATGGGAAATGAGCAGTTCTTC.

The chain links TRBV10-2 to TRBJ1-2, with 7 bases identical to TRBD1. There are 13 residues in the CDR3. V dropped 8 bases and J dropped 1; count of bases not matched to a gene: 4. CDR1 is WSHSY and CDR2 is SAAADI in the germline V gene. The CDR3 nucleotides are TGCGCCAGCGGGCAGGGGGTTAACTATGGCTACACCTTC. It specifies CASGQGVNYGYTF.

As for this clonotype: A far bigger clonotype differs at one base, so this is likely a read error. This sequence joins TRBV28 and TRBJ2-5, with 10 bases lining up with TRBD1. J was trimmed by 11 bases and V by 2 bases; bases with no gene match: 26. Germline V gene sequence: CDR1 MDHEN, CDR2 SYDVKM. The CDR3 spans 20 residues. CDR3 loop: CASSLALPGQGPRGYNEQYF. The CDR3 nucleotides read TGTGCCAGCAGTTTAGCCCTTCCGGGACAGGGGCCCCGCGGTTACAATGAGCAGTACTTC.

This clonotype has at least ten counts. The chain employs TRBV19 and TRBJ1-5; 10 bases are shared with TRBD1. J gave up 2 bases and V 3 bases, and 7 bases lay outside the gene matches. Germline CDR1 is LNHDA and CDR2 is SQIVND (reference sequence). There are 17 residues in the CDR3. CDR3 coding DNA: TGTGCCAGTAGTATCCGGGACAGGGGAAGTGGCAATCAGCCCCAGCATTTT. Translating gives CASSIRDRGSGNQPQHF.

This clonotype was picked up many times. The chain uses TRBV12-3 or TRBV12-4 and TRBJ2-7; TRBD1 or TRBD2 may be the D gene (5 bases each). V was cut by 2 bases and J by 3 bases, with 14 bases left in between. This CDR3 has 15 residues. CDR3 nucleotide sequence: TGTGCCAGCAGTTTAAGTTTGGGGGTAAGCTACGAGCAGTACTTC. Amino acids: CASSLSLGVSYEQYF.

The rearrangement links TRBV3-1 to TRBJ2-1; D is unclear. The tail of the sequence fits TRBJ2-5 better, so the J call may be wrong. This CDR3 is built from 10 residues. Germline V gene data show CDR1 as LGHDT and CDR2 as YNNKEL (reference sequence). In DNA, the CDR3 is TGTGCCAGCAGCCAGGGGACCCAGTACTTC. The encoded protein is CASSQGTQYF.

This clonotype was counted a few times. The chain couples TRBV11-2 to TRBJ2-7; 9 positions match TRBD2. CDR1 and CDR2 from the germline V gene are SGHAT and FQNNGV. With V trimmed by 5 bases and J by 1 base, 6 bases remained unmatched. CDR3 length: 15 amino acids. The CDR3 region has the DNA TGTGCCAGCAGCATAGGACTAGCGAGGTCCTACGAGCAGTACTTC. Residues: CASSIGLARSYEQYF.